This T cell receptor (beta chain) was sequenced in a study of blood T cell repertoires in COVID-19. The overall study: Spain, Italy and the United States supplied samples that represented acute and convalescent COVID-19.

The assay was immunoSEQ multiplex PCR, and TCRdb's table has in-frame clones only and misses some. The sample lists 200,000 or so clones; around 90% were seen once. This clone came up once. Two negative PCRs, clearance, or symptom resolution were required of recovered Cohort 3 donors. The CDR3 covers 18 residues. Sequencing was carried out using PBMCs or T cells enriched from blood (not recorded which). This rearrangement joins TRBV12-1 to TRBJ2-3; the D call in the table, TRBD2, was not verified against the DNA. TRBV12-1 is flagged as a pseudogene. This receptor was identified in a woman aged 18-30 years who had recovered from COVID-19. As DNA, the CDR3 is TGTGCCAGCAGCACATACCGAGGGAGATTTAGACTCACAGATACGCAGTATTTT. The encoded protein is CASSTYRGRFRLTDTQYF.